The 13 T cell receptor beta chains presented below share a single source sample, sequenced in a study of cytomegalovirus exposure and HLA in healthy donors. In the PCR, 60 Vbeta and 13 Jbeta primers were used. Some clones are missing from TCRdb's copy, which holds only in-frame ones; the method was immunoSEQ multiplex PCR. The profile covers about 270,000 clones, with just over 70% appearing a single time and under 2.5% taken by the ten largest. Sequenced material: PBMCs. These receptors all come from a female donor in good health and CMV-seronegative.

The chain joins TRBV28 to TRBJ2-5, with TRBD2 matching 7 bases. Judging by the DNA end, TRBJ2-7 fits better; the J call may be wrong. CDR3 length: 14 residues. The germline V gene encodes CDR1 MDHEN and CDR2 SYDVKM. Here the CDR3 DNA reads TGTGCCAGCAGTTTGGGAGGGTGGGGGTACGAGCAGTACTTC. Protein: CASSLGGWGYEQYF.

CDR3 loop: CASSFSGRGNTEAFF. The CDR3 region has the DNA TGTGCCAGCAGCTTCTCTGGCAGGGGTAACACTGAAGCTTTCTTT. The V call is TRBV11-2, the J call TRBJ1-1; maybe TRBD1 (6 bases). The V and J ends lost 3 bases and 2 bases respectively, with 13 bases between them. The germline V gene has CDR1 SGHAT and CDR2 FQNNGV. The CDR3 spans 15 residues.

The chain couples TRBV19 to TRBJ2-1; 8 nucleotides line up with TRBD1. In germline, CDR1 is LNHDA, CDR2 SQIVND (reference sequence). The CDR3 sequence is 15 residues long. The junction had 9 bases not matched to a gene; V was cut back by 9 bases and J by 2 bases. CDR3 sequence reads: CASQNDRGTYNEQFF. Written as DNA, the CDR3 is TGTGCCAGCCAAAACGACAGGGGAACCTACAATGAGCAGTTCTTC.

The CDR3 nucleotides read TGTGCCAGCAGCGTAGTTCAGGGCGGCACTGAAGCTTTCTTT. The encoded protein is CASSVVQGGTEAFF. The genes are TRBV9 and TRBJ1-1, with D possibly being TRBD1 (5 bases). Germline loops: CDR1 SGDLS, CDR2 YYNGEE. Between the trimmed V and J ends, which lost 0 bases and 4 bases, there was a span of 10 bases. The CDR3 contains 14 residues.

V usage is TRBV5-1 and J usage is TRBJ1-1, with TRBD1 matching 8 bases. V lost 5 bases, J lost 1 base, and 7 bases stayed unmatched. Germline assignment: CDR1 SGHRS and CDR2 YFSETQ. The CDR3 covers 15 residues. CDR3 in amino acids: CASSRRDRGNTEAFF. CDR3 nucleotide sequence: TGCGCCAGCAGTCGACGCGACAGGGGGAACACTGAAGCTTTCTTT.

The genes are TRBV5-4 and TRBJ2-7; 9 bases map to TRBD1. V shed 4 bases and J 5 bases; nucleotides not matched to a gene: 4. Germline V gene lookup returns CDR1 SGHNT and CDR2 YYREEE (reference sequence). The CDR3 totals 13 residues. CDR3 nucleotide sequence: TGTGCCAGCAGCCGGGACAGGGCTCACGAGCAGTACTTC. It yields the protein CASSRDRAHEQYF.

J is TRBJ1-1 and V is TRBV10-3; 7 bases align to TRBD1. This CDR3 comprises 13 residues. Unmatched junction bases numbered 3, after V lost 5 bases and J lost 3 bases. Germline CDR1 reads ENHRY; CDR2 reads SYGVKD. CDR3 sequence (DNA): TGTGCCATCAGTACCGGGACAGACACTGAAGCTTTCTTT. Translating it yields CAISTGTDTEAFF.

In DNA, the CDR3 is TGCGCCAGCAGCCCCGAACAGGAGTTAAAACAGCGAGATGGCTACACCTTC. Translation: CASSPEQELKQRDGYTF. The chain carries TRBV5-1 and TRBJ1-2, with D possibly matching TRBD1 (5 bases). The V gene lost 4 bases and the J gene lost 6 bases, with 25 bases spanning the gap. The CDR3 runs to 17 residues. Germline V gene sequence: CDR1 SGHRS, CDR2 YFSETQ. Full variable domain (remainder filled in from reference TRBV5-1 and TRBJ1-2): KAGVTQTPRYLIKTRGQQVTLSCSPISGHRSVSWYQQTPGQGLQFLFEYFSETQRNKGNFPGRFSGRQFSNSRSEMNVSTLELGDSALYLCASSPEQELKQRDGYTFGSGTRLTVV.

In its sample, this clone was seen once. The V and J genes are TRBV5-6 and TRBJ2-5, with TRBD2 matching 11 bases. Trimming at V came to 5 bases and at J to 5 bases, leaving 8 bases not matched to a gene. The CDR3 is 15 residues long. CDR1 is SGHDT and CDR2 is YYEEEE in the germline V gene. CDR3 bases: TGTGCCAGCAGGGGACTAGCGGAGAAGGGCGAGACCCAGTACTTC. Amino acid sequence: CASRGLAEKGETQYF.

J is TRBJ2-1 and V is TRBV11-2; TRBD2 matches at 14 bases. The CDR3 totals 17 residues. CDR1 and CDR2 from the germline V gene are SGHAT and FQNNGV. Unmatched junction bases numbered 10, after V lost 5 bases and J lost 7 bases. The DNA for the CDR3 is TGTGCCAGCAGCAGCCAGGGACTAGCGGGAGTCGGGAATGAGCAGTTCTTC. It yields the protein CASSSQGLAGVGNEQFF.

V and J are TRBV6-6 and TRBJ1-5, with D maybe TRBD1 (5 bases). Germline CDR1 reads MNHNY; CDR2 reads SVGAGI (reference sequence). The CDR3 loop spans 15 amino acids. The ends were cut back, 2 bases at V and 4 bases at J, with 12 bases in the middle. For the CDR3, the DNA is TGTGCCAGCAGTTACGTCCAGGGACTTAATCAGCCCCAGCATTTT. It codes for CASSYVQGLNQPQHF.

The V call is TRBV9, the J call TRBJ2-1; D not certain. V was cut by 3 bases and J by 4 bases, with 5 bases left in between. Looked up from germline, CDR1 is SGDLS and CDR2 is YYNGEE. The CDR3 extends over 12 amino acids. The CDR3 coding sequence is TGTGCCAGCAGCGCTACTTACAATGAGCAGTTCTTC. Translation gives CASSATYNEQFF.

This rearrangement joins TRBV7-8 to TRBJ2-2; 8 bases map to TRBD1. Germline values: CDR1 SGHVS, CDR2 FQNEAQ. The CDR3 totals 14 residues. The V segment lost 6 bases and the J segment 5 bases; nucleotides outside the gene matches: 5. CDR3 sequence reads: CASRPTGDTGELFF. DNA of the CDR3: TGTGCCAGCAGACCGACAGGGGATACCGGGGAGCTGTTTTTT.